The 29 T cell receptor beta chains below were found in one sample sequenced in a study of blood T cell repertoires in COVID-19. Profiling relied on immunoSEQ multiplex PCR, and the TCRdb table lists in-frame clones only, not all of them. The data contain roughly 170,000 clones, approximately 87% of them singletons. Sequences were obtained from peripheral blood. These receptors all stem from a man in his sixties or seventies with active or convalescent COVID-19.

Written as DNA, the CDR3 is TGCAGCGTTGAAGTAGACGGCAGGGGTTTCCCCTACAATGAGCAGTTCTTC. Residues: CSVEVDGRGFPYNEQFF. The V and J genes are TRBV29-1 and TRBJ2-1, with a possible D match to TRBD1 (6 bases). The V and J ends lost 1 base and 2 bases respectively, with 18 bases between them. Germline CDR1 reads SQVTM; CDR2 reads ANQGSEA. The CDR3 consists of 17 residues.

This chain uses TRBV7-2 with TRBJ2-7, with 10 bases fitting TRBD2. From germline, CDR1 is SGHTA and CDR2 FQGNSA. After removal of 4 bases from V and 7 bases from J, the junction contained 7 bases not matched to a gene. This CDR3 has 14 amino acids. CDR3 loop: CASSSPGLAREQYF. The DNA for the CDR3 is TGTGCCAGCAGCTCCCCGGGACTAGCGCGTGAGCAGTACTTC.

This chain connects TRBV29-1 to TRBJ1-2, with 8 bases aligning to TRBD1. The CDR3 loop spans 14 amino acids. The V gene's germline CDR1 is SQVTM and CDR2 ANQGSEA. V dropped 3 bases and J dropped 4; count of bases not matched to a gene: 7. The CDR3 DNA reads TGCAGCGTTGATCGGACAGGGTTGGGCTATGGCTACACCTTC. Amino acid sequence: CSVDRTGLGYGYTF.

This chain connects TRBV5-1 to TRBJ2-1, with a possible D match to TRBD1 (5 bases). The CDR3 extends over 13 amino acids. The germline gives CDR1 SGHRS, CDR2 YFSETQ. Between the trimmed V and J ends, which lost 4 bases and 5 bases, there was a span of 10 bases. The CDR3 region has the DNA TGCGCCAGCAGCATAGACAGCCACAATGAGCAGTTCTTC. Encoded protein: CASSIDSHNEQFF.

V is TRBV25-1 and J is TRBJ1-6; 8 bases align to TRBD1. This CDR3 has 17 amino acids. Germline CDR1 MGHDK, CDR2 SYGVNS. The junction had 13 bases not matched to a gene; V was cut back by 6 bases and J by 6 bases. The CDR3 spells CASSRTGKGWINSPLHF. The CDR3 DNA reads TGTGCCAGCAGCAGGACAGGGAAAGGGTGGATTAATTCACCCCTCCACTTT.

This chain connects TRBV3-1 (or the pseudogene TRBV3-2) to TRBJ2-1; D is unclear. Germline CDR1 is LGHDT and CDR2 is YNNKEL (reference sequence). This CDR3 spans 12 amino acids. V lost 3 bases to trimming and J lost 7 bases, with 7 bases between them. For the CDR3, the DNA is TGTGCCAGCAGCCACCTAGGTAATGAGCAGTTCTTC. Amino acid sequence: CASSHLGNEQFF.

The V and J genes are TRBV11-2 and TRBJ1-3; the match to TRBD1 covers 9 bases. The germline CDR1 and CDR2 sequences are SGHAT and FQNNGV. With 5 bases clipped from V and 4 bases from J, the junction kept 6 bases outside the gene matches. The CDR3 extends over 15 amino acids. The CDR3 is CASSGGQGRGNTIYF. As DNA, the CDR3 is TGTGCCAGCAGCGGGGGACAGGGACGCGGAAACACCATATATTTT.

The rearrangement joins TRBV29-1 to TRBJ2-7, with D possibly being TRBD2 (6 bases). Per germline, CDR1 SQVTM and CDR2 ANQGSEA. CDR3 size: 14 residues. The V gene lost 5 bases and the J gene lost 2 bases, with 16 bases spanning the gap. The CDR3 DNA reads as TGCAGCGTTCTAAGCCTAGCGAACGCCTACGAGCAGTACTTC. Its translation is CSVLSLANAYEQYF.

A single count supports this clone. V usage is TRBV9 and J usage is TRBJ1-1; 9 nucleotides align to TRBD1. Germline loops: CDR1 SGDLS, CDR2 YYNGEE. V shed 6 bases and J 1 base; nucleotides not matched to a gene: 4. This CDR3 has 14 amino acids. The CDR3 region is CASNRGLSNTEAFF. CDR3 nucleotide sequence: TGTGCCAGCAACAGGGGGCTGTCGAACACTGAAGCTTTCTTT.

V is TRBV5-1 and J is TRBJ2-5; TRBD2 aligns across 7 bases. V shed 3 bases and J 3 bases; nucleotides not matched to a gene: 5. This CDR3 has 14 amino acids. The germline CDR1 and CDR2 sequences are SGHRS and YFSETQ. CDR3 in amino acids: CASSSGRGEETQYF. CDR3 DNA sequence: TGCGCCAGCAGCTCAGGACGGGGGGAAGAGACCCAGTACTTC.

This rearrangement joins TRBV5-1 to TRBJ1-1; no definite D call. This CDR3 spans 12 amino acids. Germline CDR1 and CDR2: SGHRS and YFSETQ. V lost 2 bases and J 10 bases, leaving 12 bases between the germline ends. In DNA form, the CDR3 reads TGCGCCAGCAGCTTTCCTAAGGGAGTAGCTTTCTTT. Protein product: CASSFPKGVAFF.

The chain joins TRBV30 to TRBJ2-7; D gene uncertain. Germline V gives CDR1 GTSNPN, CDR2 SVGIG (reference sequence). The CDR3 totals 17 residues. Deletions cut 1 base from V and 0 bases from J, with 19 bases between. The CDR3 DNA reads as TGTGCCTGGAGTGACTCCTCTGGTTTTAGCAGCTCCTACGAGCAGTACTTC. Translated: CAWSDSSGFSSSYEQYF.

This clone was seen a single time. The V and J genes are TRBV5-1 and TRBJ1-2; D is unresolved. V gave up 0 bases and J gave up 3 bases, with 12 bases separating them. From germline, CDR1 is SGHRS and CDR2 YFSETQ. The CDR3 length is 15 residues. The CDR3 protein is CASSLGLEGDYGYTF. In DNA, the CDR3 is TGCGCCAGCAGCTTGGGGCTCGAGGGTGACTATGGCTACACCTTC.

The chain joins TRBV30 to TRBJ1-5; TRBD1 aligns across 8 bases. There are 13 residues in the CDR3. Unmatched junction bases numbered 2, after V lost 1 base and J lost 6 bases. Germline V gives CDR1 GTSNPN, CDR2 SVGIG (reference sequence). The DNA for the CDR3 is TGTGCCTGGAGTGGAGGGACAGGTCAGCCCCAGCATTTT. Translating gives CAWSGGTGQPQHF.

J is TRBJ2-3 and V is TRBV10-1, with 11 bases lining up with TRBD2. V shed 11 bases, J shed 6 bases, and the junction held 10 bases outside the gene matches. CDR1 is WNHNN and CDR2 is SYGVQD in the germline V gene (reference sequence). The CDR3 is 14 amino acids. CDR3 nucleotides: TGCGCCCGTAAACTAGCGGGAGTTCCCGATACGCAGTATTTT. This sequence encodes CARKLAGVPDTQYF.

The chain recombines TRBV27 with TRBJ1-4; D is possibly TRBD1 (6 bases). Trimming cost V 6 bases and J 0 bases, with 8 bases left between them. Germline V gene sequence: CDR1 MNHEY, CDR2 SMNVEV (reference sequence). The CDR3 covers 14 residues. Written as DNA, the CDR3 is TGTGCCAGCAGGCGGACAGCAACTAATGAAAAACTGTTTTTT. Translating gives CASRRTATNEKLFF.

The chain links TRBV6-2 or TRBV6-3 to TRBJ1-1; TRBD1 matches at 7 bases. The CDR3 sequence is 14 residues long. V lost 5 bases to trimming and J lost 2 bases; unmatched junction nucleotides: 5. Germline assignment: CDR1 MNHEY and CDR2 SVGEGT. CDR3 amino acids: CASSTHRGNTEAFF. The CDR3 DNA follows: TGTGCCAGCAGTACACACAGGGGTAACACTGAAGCTTTCTTT.

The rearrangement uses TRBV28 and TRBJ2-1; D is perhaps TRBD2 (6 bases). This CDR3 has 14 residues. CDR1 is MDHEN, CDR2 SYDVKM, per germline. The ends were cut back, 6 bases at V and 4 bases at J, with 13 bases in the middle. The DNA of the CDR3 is TGTGCCAGCAGGTTGGGGGGTTCGTACAATGAGCAGTTCTTC. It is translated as CASRLGGSYNEQFF.

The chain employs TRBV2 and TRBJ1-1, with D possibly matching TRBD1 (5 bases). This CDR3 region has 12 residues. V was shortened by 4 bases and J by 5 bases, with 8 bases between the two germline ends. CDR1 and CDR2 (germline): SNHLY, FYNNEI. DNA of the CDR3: TGTGCCAGCAGTGGTCAGGGTACTGAAGCTTTCTTT. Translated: CASSGQGTEAFF.

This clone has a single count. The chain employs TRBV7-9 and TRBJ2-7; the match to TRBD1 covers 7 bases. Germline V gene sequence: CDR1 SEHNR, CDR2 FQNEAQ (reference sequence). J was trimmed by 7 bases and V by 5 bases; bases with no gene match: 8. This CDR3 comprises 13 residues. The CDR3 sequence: CASSQRGLGEQYF. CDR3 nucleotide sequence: TGTGCCAGCAGCCAGAGGGGGCTGGGGGAGCAGTACTTC.

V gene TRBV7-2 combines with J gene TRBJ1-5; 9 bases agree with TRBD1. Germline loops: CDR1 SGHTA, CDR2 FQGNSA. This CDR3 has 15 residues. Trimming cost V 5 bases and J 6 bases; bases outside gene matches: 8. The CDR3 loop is CASSLGQGSSQPQHF. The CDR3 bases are TGTGCCAGCAGCCTCGGACAGGGGTCAAGTCAGCCCCAGCATTTT.

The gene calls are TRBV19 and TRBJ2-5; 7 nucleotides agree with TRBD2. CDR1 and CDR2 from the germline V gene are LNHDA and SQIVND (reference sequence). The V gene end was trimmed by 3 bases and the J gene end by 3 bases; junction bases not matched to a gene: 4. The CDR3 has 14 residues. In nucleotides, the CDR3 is TGTGCCAGTAGTATGAGTGGACTAGAAGAGACCCAGTACTTC. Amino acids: CASSMSGLEETQYF.

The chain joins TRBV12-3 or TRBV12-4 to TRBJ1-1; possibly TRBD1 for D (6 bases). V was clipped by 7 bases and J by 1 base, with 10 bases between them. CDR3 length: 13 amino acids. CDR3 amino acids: CASTTGQNTEAFF. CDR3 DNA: TGTGCCAGCACCACGGGACAGAACACTGAAGCTTTCTTT.

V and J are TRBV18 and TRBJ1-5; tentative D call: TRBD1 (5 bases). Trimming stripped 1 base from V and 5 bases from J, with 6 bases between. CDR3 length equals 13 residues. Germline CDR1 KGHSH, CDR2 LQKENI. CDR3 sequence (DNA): TGTGCCAGCTCACCACAGGGGTATCAGCCCCAGCATTTT. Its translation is CASSPQGYQPQHF.

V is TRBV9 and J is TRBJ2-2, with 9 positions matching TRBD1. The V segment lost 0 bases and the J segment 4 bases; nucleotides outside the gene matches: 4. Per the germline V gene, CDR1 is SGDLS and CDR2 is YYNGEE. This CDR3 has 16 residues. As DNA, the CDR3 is TGTGCCAGCAGCGTAGACAGGGGGCGTAGCACCGGGGAGCTGTTTTTT. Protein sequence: CASSVDRGRSTGELFF.

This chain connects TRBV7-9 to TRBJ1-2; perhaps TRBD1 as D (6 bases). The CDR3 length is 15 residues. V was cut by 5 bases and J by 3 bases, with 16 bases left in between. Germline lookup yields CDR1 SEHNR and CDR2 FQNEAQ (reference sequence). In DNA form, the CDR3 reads TGTGCCAGCAGCCCTACGGACAAGGGGGACTATGGCTACACCTTC. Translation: CASSPTDKGDYGYTF. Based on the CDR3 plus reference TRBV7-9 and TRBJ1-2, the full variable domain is DTGVSQNPRHKITKRGQNVTFRCDPISEHNRLYWYRQTLGQGPEFLTYFQNEAQLEKSRLLSDRFSAERPKGSFSTLEIQRTEQGDSAMYLCASSPTDKGDYGYTFGSGTRLTVV.

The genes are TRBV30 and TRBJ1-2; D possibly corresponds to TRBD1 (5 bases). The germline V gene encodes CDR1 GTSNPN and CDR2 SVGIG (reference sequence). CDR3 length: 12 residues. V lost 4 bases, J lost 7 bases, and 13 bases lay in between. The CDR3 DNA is TGTGCCTGGATTCAGGGCTGGTCTGGCTACACCTTC. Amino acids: CAWIQGWSGYTF.

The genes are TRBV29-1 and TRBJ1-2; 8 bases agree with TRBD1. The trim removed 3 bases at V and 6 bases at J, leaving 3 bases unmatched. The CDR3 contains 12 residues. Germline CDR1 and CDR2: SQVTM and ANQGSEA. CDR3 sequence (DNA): TGCAGCGTTGACAGGGGGCAGGATGGCTACACCTTC. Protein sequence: CSVDRGQDGYTF.

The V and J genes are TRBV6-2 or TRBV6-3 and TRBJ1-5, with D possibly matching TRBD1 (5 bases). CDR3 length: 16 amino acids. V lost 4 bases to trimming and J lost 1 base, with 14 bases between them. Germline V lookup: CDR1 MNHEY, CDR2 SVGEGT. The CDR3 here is CASSSGTRGSNQPQHF. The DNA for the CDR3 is TGTGCCAGCAGTTCCGGGACCCGGGGGAGCAATCAGCCCCAGCATTTT.